Sequencing of this T cell receptor (beta chain) was carried out in a study of beta chain features in type 1 diabetes. Study findings and constraints: TCRB rearrangement may or may not be influenced by HLA type; here this remained unresolved.

In this sample, this clone turned up a few times. The antigen remains unidentified. Donors underwent one heparinised blood draw, about 110 mL on average. A sort by CD45RO/CCR7/CD25/CD127/CD95/CD27 yielded CD4+ naive, central memory, regulatory and stem cell-like memory cells. J gave up 5 bases and V 7 bases, and 13 bases lay outside the gene matches. There are 16 residues in the CDR3. Germline CDR1 reads MDHEN; CDR2 reads SYDVKM. TCRB transcripts that were expressed got sequenced, as all of the isolated RNA had been reverse transcribed. Here immunoSEQ multiplex PCR was the method, and the copy in TCRdb shows in-frame clones only, minus some. This table has some 270,000 clones, around 7.8% appearing once.

V usage is TRBV28 and J usage is TRBJ2-7; TRBD2 aligns across 11 bases. What was sequenced was central memory CD4+ T cells from blood. This TCR came from a woman younger than 30 in good health. CDR3 DNA: TGTGCCAGCACCCCTAGCGGGGGGCGTCCTAGGGACGAGCAGTACGTC. Protein product: CASTPSGGRPRDEQYV.